The next 17 T cell receptor beta chains were all read from a single sample in a study of regulatory T cells in long-lasting Graves disease. Sample time point: persistent/refractory GD, antithyroid drugs over 5 years with positive TRAb. RNA extracted from PBMCs served as the sequencing template. The TCR beta library used iRepertoire HTBI primers with Arm-PCR amplification of CDR3. Via MiXCR, TCRdb re-called the multiplex PCR reads, giving one row per CDR3 protein. The profile shows approximately 290,000 distinct CDR3 sequences, roughly a fifth of them singletons. Specimen: peripheral blood mononuclear cells (PBMCs), collected when the disease was refractory, from a patient treated with antithyroid drugs. All receptors derive from a female donor with Graves disease.

Notes on this clonotype: Because the CDR3's place on the DNA is in doubt, the DNA is left out and the CDR3 is given as listed by TCRdb. The genes are TRBV6-4 and TRBJ2-7; no DNA check was done on the table's D call, TRBD1. The CDR3 contains 14 residues when both ends are counted. From germline, CDR1 is MRHNA and CDR2 SNTAGT. This CDR3 is CASSTSTGSHEQYF.

This clonotype was found a few times. The chain carries TRBV30 and TRBJ1-1; D remains unclear. The CDR3 is 11 residues long. Trimming shortened V by 4 bases and J by 7 bases, and 10 bases separated the two germline ends. CDR1 is GTSNPN and CDR2 is SVGIG in the germline V gene (reference sequence). The CDR3 DNA reads as TGTGCCTGGATATCGGTCGGTGAAGCTTTCTTT. Translated, it gives CAWISVGEAFF.

This chain links TRBV30 with TRBJ1-1, with D uncertain. V was trimmed by 4 bases and J by 11 bases, leaving 17 bases between them. Germline values: CDR1 GTSNPN, CDR2 SVGIG (reference sequence). CDR3 length equals 12 residues. The CDR3 here is CAWTLTPEGAFF. The DNA for the CDR3 is TGTGCCTGGACCCTGACCCCCGAAGGCGCTTTCTTT. The whole variable domain, filled in from reference TRBV30 and TRBJ1-1, reads SQTIHQWPATLVQPVGSPLSLECTVEGTSNPNLYWYRQAAGRGLQLLFYSVGIGQISSEVPQNLSASRPQDRQFILSSKKLLLSDSGFYLCAWTLTPEGAFFGQGTRLTVV.

The gene calls are TRBV12-3 or TRBV12-4 and TRBJ2-1; 10 bases are shared with TRBD2. This CDR3 is built from 15 residues. The J segment lost 7 bases and the V segment lost 4 bases, leaving 7 bases of the junction unmatched. In nucleotides, the CDR3 is TGTGCCAGCAGTTCCCAAGCGGGAGGGCCGAATGAGCAGTTCTTC. It specifies CASSSQAGGPNEQFF.

The sample holds many counts of this clonotype. This rearrangement joins TRBV20-1 to TRBJ2-7, with 7 bases fitting TRBD2. The CDR3 length is 14 residues. Germline V gene sequence: CDR1 DFQATT, CDR2 SNEGSKA (reference sequence). The J segment lost 3 bases and the V segment lost 3 bases, leaving 8 bases of the junction unmatched. The CDR3 bases are TGCAGTGCTAGTTCGGGGCGGGAGTTCTACGAGCAGTACTTC. This sequence encodes CSASSGREFYEQYF.

This clonotype showed up many times. V gene TRBV2 combines with J gene TRBJ2-5; D unclear. CDR1 is SNHLY, CDR2 FYNNEI, per germline. The V and J ends lost 3 bases and 1 base respectively, with 6 bases between them. The CDR3 extends over 13 amino acids. This CDR3 is CASSDVVQETQYF. As DNA, the CDR3 is TGTGCCAGCAGTGACGTGGTCCAAGAGACCCAGTACTTC.

Many counts were recorded for this clonotype. The chain uses TRBV6-5 and TRBJ1-5, with D tentatively TRBD1 (5 bases). The CDR3 spans 17 residues. V was trimmed by 0 bases and J by 4 bases, leaving 16 bases between them. In germline, CDR1 is MNHEY, CDR2 SVGAGI. This CDR3 is CASSYSRGGTWNQPQHF. DNA for the CDR3: TGTGCCAGCAGTTACTCGAGGGGAGGGACCTGGAATCAGCCCCAGCATTTT.

A word on this clonotype: A read error is possible here, since a much larger clone lies one base away. Written as DNA, the CDR3 is TGTGTCAGCAGCCCGGACGGGACAGGGCCCTACGAGCAGTACTTC. Its translation is CVSSPDGTGPYEQYF. The chain uses TRBV7-2 and TRBJ2-7, with 9 bases lining up with TRBD1. CDR1 and CDR2 (germline): SGHTA, FQGNSA. The CDR3 sequence is 15 residues long.

This clonotype has a count of ten or more. The chain combines TRBV2 with TRBJ1-5, with 7 bases fitting TRBD1. After removal of 7 bases from V and 5 bases from J, the junction contained 5 bases not matched to a gene. This CDR3 is 13 amino acids long. CDR1 and CDR2 from the germline V gene are SNHLY and FYNNEI. In DNA form, the CDR3 reads TGTGCCAGCATTGACAGGGCCGATCAGCCCCAGCATTTT. Residues: CASIDRADQPQHF.

For this clonotype: One base away lies a much larger clone, so this may be a sequencing read error. This chain connects TRBV28 to TRBJ1-1; D is uncertain. This CDR3 comprises 11 residues. Germline CDR1 reads MDHEN; CDR2 reads SYDVKM. The CDR3 is CVSNSNTEAFF. CDR3 DNA: TGTGTCAGCAACTCGAACACTGAAGCTTTCTTT.

This clonotype was detected ten times or more. The CDR3: CASSLAVSNQPQHF. CDR3 sequence (DNA): TGTGCCAGCAGCTTAGCGGTCAGTAATCAGCCCCAGCATTTT. The rearrangement links TRBV28 to TRBJ1-5; D is undetermined. CDR3 length equals 14 residues. Trimming removed 6 bases at V and 4 bases at J, with 13 bases between. Germline CDR1 is MDHEN and CDR2 is SYDVKM.

This clonotype was observed many times. V is TRBV11-1 and J is TRBJ2-5, with D possibly being TRBD1 or TRBD2 (5 bases each). The V end was cut by 0 bases, the J end by 4 bases, with 15 bases between. The CDR3 runs to 16 residues. Germline V lookup: CDR1 SGHAT, CDR2 FQDESV (reference sequence). CDR3 in DNA: TGTGCCAGCAGCTTAGCAATCCGGGACGGAAGAGAGACCCAGTACTTC. Protein sequence: CASSLAIRDGRETQYF. The whole variable domain, remainder taken from reference TRBV11-1 and TRBJ2-5, is EAEVAQSPRYKITEKSQAVAFWCDPISGHATLYWYRQILGQGPELLVQFQDESVVDDSQLPKDRFSAERLKGVDSTLKIQPAELGDSAMYLCASSLAIRDGRETQYFGPGTRLLVL.

The chain has TRBV20-1 and TRBJ2-6; D ambiguous. Per the germline V gene, CDR1 is DFQATT and CDR2 is SNEGSKA (reference sequence). V dropped 3 bases and J dropped 0 bases, with 18 bases sitting between them. The CDR3 has 18 residues. The CDR3 sequence: CSARARSSDFSGANVLTF. CDR3 bases: TGCAGTGCTAGGGCCCGAAGCAGTGACTTCTCTGGGGCCAACGTCCTGACTTTC.

The chain links TRBV18 to TRBJ2-7; no firm D call. This CDR3 is 16 amino acids long. V dropped 2 bases and J dropped 3 bases, with 17 bases sitting between them. The germline gives CDR1 KGHSH, CDR2 LQKENI. The CDR3 region is CASSPLLGFGDYEQYF. CDR3 nucleotides: TGTGCCAGCTCACCATTGTTGGGGTTTGGGGACTACGAGCAGTACTTC.

This clonotype occurred a few times. The chain uses TRBV7-2 and TRBJ2-7; 7 bases are a match to TRBD1. The CDR3 runs 15 residues. J gave up 4 bases and V 1 base, and 7 bases lay outside the gene matches. From germline, CDR1 is SGHTA and CDR2 FQGNSA. CDR3 DNA: TGTGCCAGCAGCTTAGTTAGCGACAGGGCTTACGAGCAGTACTTC. Amino acids: CASSLVSDRAYEQYF.

The chain links TRBV7-9 to TRBJ2-5; D may be TRBD1 or TRBD2 (6 bases each). Trimming stripped 6 bases from V and 5 bases from J, with 22 bases between. This CDR3 is 16 amino acids long. Germline values: CDR1 SEHNR, CDR2 FQNEAQ (reference sequence). This CDR3 reads CASRSAGRTVSETQYF. CDR3 coding DNA: TGTGCCAGCAGATCCGCGGGACGGACAGTGAGTGAGACCCAGTACTTC.

The chain joins TRBV5-1 to TRBJ2-7; D may be TRBD1 or TRBD2 (5 bases each). The germline V gene encodes CDR1 SGHRS and CDR2 YFSETQ. V was clipped by 4 bases and J by 2 bases, with 13 bases between them. This CDR3 has 14 amino acids. The CDR3 region is CASSRRDGAYEQYF. For the CDR3, the DNA is TGCGCCAGCAGCCGCCGGGACGGGGCCTACGAGCAGTACTTC. The variable domain in full, completed from reference TRBV5-1 and TRBJ2-7, reads KAGVTQTPRYLIKTRGQQVTLSCSPISGHRSVSWYQQTPGQGLQFLFEYFSETQRNKGNFPGRFSGRQFSNSRSEMNVSTLELGDSALYLCASSRRDGAYEQYFGPGTRLTVT.